Given below is one T cell receptor beta chain in context. The CDR3 extends over 12 amino acids. From germline, CDR1 is MNHEY and CDR2 SVGAGI. V was clipped by 7 bases and J by 6 bases, with 10 bases between them. This record belongs to a study of blood T cell repertoires in COVID-19. Across the study: Donors in the United States, Italy and Spain gave samples during acute or convalescent COVID-19. T cells, B-cell-depleted T cells, or PBMCs provided the cDNA or gDNA that served as material.

Study processing details: Nucleated cell number was recorded as an estimate derived from reference gene primer amplification. TCRdb's table, derived via immunoSEQ multiplex PCR, lists solely in-frame clones and lacks some. V, J and clone size are those of that table, while D and trimming were read from the DNA. The sample yields about 130,000 clones, about four fifths seen once. The sequenced material came from peripheral blood. This receptor was identified in a woman aged 60-75 years with active or convalescent COVID-19. The rearrangement uses TRBV6-5 and TRBJ1-5, with D perhaps matching TRBD1 (6 bases). In DNA, the CDR3 is TGTGCCAGCACCCAGACAGGTCAGCCCCAGCATTTT. This sequence encodes CASTQTGQPQHF.